These 11 T cell receptor beta chains were sequenced from one sample in a study of beta chain features in type 1 diabetes. All of the isolated RNA was reverse transcribed, so expressed TCRB transcripts were sequenced. Profiled with immunoSEQ multiplex PCR; TCRdb holds only in-frame clones, not every one. The sample shows hundreds of thousands of clones, roughly 13% of them seen only once. The sequenced sample was naive CD4+ T cells from blood. These receptors all come from a man aged 30 to 39 in good health.

The CDR3 DNA reads TGTGCCAGCAGCCGGACTGCGTTTAACGAGCAGTACTTC. It specifies CASSRTAFNEQYF. The chain has TRBV9 and TRBJ2-7, with a possible D match to TRBD2 (5 bases). V was shortened by 4 bases and J by 5 bases, with 13 bases between the two germline ends. Germline CDR1 and CDR2: SGDLS and YYNGEE. The CDR3 covers 13 residues.

The rearrangement links TRBV4-3 to TRBJ1-2; no firm D call. V lost 0 bases and J lost 4, with 12 bases in between. CDR3 size: 15 residues. Germline V gene lookup returns CDR1 LGHNA and CDR2 YSLEER. The CDR3 coding sequence is TGCGCCAGCAGCCAAGAAGAGAGTCAGTTCTATGGCTACACCTTC. Translating it yields CASSQEESQFYGYTF.

This clone came up a few times. Here the CDR3 reads CASSPTGKETQYF. CDR3 in DNA: TGTGCCAGCAGCCCAACAGGGAAAGAGACCCAGTACTTC. The genes are TRBV7-3 and TRBJ2-5; tentatively, D is TRBD1 (6 bases). CDR3 length equals 13 residues. The germline gives CDR1 SGHTA, CDR2 FQGTGA. V shed 5 bases and J shed 3 bases, with 10 bases lying between them.

This chain connects TRBV20-1 to TRBJ2-7, with D unresolved. Germline CDR1 is DFQATT and CDR2 is SNEGSKA (reference sequence). The CDR3 runs to 11 residues. The V end was cut by 5 bases, the J end by 3 bases, with 8 bases between. The CDR3 nucleotides are TGCAGTGCTCGGCTGATCTACGAGCAGTACTTC. Translation: CSARLIYEQYF.

This rearrangement joins TRBV18 to TRBJ2-7, with TRBD1 identical over 7 bases. CDR1 is KGHSH and CDR2 is LQKENI in the germline V gene. The V segment lost 6 bases and the J segment 5 bases; nucleotides outside the gene matches: 4. This CDR3 spans 12 amino acids. The CDR3 loop reads CASSATGDEQYF. In nucleotides, the CDR3 is TGTGCCAGCTCTGCCACAGGGGACGAGCAGTACTTC.

This clone came up a few times. The genes are TRBV29-1 and TRBJ2-2; 11 bases map to TRBD1. CDR3 size: 13 residues. Unmatched junction bases numbered 3, after V lost 6 bases and J lost 6 bases. CDR1 and CDR2 (germline): SQVTM, ANQGSEA. The CDR3, as DNA: TGCAGCGTATGGACAGGGGGCCCCGGGGAGCTGTTTTTT. Translated: CSVWTGGPGELFF.

The chain uses TRBV13 and TRBJ2-1, with 8 bases that match TRBD2. The CDR3 is made up of 14 amino acids. From germline, CDR1 is PRHDT and CDR2 FYEKMQ (reference sequence). V lost 8 bases to trimming and J lost 9 bases; unmatched junction nucleotides: 12. The CDR3 reads CASGGFAGGFEQFF. CDR3 in DNA: TGTGCCAGCGGGGGTTTTGCGGGAGGATTTGAGCAGTTCTTC.

The gene calls are TRBV29-1 and TRBJ2-6; D gene unclear. The CDR3 is 13 amino acids. With 0 bases removed from V and 3 bases from J, the gap between germline ends came to 3 bases. Germline loops: CDR1 SQVTM, CDR2 ANQGSEA. Written as DNA, the CDR3 is TGCAGCGTTGAAGATGGTGGGGCCAACGTCCTGACTTTC. This translates into CSVEDGGANVLTF.

This clone was seen a few times. The V and J genes are TRBV15 and TRBJ2-3, with D perhaps TRBD1 (6 bases). The germline V gene has CDR1 LNHNV and CDR2 YYDKDF (reference sequence). The V gene lost 0 bases and the J gene lost 2 bases, with 9 bases spanning the gap. The CDR3 is 15 amino acids. The CDR3 here is CATSRDRTDTDTQYF. DNA for the CDR3: TGTGCCACCAGCAGAGATCGGACAGACACAGATACGCAGTATTTT.

The chain has TRBV2 and TRBJ2-3; possibly TRBD2 for D (6 bases). The CDR3 spans 16 residues. Between the trimmed V and J ends, which lost 8 bases and 6 bases, there was a span of 24 bases. Per the germline V gene, CDR1 is SNHLY and CDR2 is FYNNEI. The CDR3 DNA is TGTGCCAGCCTAAACCTAGCACGGGAGATTTTGGATACGCAGTATTTT. Translating it yields CASLNLAREILDTQYF.

CDR3 nucleotides: TGTGCCAGCAGCTGGAAAAGTGAACAGCTCGAGTCGACTAATGAAAAACTGTTTTTT. Residues: CASSWKSEQLESTNEKLFF. The J gene is TRBJ1-4, the V gene TRBV13; unclear D gene. V shed 4 bases and J shed 2 bases, with 23 bases lying between them. The V gene's germline CDR1 is PRHDT and CDR2 FYEKMQ (reference sequence). There are 19 residues in the CDR3.